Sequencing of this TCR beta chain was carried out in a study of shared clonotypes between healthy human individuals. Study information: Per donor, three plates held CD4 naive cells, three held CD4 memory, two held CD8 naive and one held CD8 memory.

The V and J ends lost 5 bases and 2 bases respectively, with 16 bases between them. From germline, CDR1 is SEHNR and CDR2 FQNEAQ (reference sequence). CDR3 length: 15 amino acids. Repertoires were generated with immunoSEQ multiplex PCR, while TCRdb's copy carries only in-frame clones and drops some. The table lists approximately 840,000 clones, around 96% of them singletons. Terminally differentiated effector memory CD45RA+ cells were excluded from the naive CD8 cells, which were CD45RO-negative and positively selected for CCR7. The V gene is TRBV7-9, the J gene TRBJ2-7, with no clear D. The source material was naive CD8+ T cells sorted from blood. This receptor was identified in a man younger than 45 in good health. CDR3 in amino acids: CASSPPRAPAYEQYF. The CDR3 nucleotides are TGTGCCAGCAGCCCGCCCCGGGCGCCAGCCTACGAGCAGTACTTC.